Detailed here is one T cell receptor beta chain. This sample was included in a study of blood T cell repertoires in COVID-19. Whole-study context: The samples span acute and convalescent COVID-19 from the United States, Italy and Spain.

Seattle researchers signed up patients amid active infection and tracked them longitudinally. Germline V gene data show CDR1 as SGHTA and CDR2 as FQGNSA. The length of the CDR3 is 14 residues. Trimming took 2 bases from V and 4 from J, leaving 11 bases between them. Methods used by the authors: Amplified reference gene primers provided the basis for estimating nucleated cell counts. Profiling relied on immunoSEQ multiplex PCR, and the TCRdb table lists in-frame clones only, not all of them. V, J and clone size were drawn from that table, and D and trimming were deduced from the DNA. Altogether tens of thousands of clones are present, 70% to 85% being singletons, with the ten largest covering 13%.

The chain uses TRBV7-2 and TRBJ1-2; no clear D. This sequence was found in a man aged 45-60 years with COVID-19, enrolled during active disease. The sample taken for sequencing was peripheral blood. CDR3 loop: CASSLRSESYGYTF. CDR3 nucleotide sequence: TGTGCCAGCAGCTTAAGGTCGGAGTCCTATGGCTACACCTTC. The complete variable domain, with remaining parts taken from reference TRBV7-2 and TRBJ1-2, reads GAGVSQSPSNKVTEKGKDVELRCDPISGHTALYWYRQSLGQGLEFLIYFQGNSAPDKSGLPSDRFSAERTGGSVSTLTIQRTQQEDSAVYLCASSLRSESYGYTFGSGTRLTVV.